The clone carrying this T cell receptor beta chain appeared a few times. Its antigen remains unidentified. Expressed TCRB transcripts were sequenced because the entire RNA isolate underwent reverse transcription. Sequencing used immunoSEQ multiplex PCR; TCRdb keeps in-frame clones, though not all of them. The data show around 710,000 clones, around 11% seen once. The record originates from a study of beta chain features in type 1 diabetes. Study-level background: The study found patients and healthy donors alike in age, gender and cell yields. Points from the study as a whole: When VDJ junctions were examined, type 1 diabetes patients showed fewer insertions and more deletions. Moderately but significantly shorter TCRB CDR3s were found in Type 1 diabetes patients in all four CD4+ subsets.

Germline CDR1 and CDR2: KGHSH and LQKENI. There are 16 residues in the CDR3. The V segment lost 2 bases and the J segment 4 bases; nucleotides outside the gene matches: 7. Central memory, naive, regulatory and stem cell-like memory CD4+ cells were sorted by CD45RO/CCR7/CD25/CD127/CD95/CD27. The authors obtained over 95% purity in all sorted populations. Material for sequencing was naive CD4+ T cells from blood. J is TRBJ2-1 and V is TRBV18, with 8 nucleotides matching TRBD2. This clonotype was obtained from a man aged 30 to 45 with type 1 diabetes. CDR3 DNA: TGTGCCAGCTCACCAGGGCCCAGCGGGGGATACAATGAGCAGTTCTTC. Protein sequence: CASSPGPSGGYNEQFF.